The count of the clone carrying this T cell receptor (beta chain) is one. Its target is unknown. High-throughput TCR beta sequencing covered peripheral CD8+ and CD4+ T cells. The RNA, 0.5 to 1 ug, was put through reverse transcription using random hexamers. In TCRdb, the immunoSEQ multiplex PCR reads were re-called with MiXCR into one record per CDR3 protein. Among around 180,000 distinct CDR3 sequences listed, 95% were seen once. Trimming took 0 bases from V and 6 from J, leaving 5 bases between them. This CDR3 has 12 amino acids. CDR1 is MDHEN and CDR2 is SYDVKM in the germline V gene. This sample stems from a study of CD8 T cells in Susac syndrome. Whole-study findings and limits: Only a relatively small number of individuals were included in the TCR sequencing and HLA analysis.

The sequenced material came from CD8+ T cells from PBMCs. The source is a human donor with multiple sclerosis. This sequence joins TRBV28 and TRBJ1-1; D not certain. CDR3 DNA: TGTGCCAGCAGTTTATGGGGTTCTGAAGCTTTCTTT. Protein sequence: CASSLWGSEAFF.